The sequence of this T cell receptor beta chain was determined in a study of T cell responses to AZD1222 COVID-19 vaccine. General study findings and limits: The study identified only a handful of AZD1222 recipients as seropositive at baseline. Samples come after the peak T cell response, not at day 14.

In the case of this clone: Its specificity is unknown.

Per the germline V gene, CDR1 is MRHNA and CDR2 is SNTAGT. Trimming pared 3 bases from V and 3 bases from J, leaving 13 bases between. The CDR3 covers 15 residues. Data came from immunoSEQ multiplex PCR; TCRdb stores just in-frame clones and leaves some out. The sample lists roughly 150,000 clones; around 92% were seen once. Sequencing used peripheral blood, obtained 28 days after the second AZD1222 dose. This chain connects TRBV6-4 to TRBJ2-3, with D unresolved. This receptor was taken from an adult who received the AZD1222 COVID-19 vaccine. CDR3 DNA sequence: TGTGCCAGCAGTGAGACGGGCGGAGCAACAGATACGCAGTATTTT. This encodes CASSETGGATDTQYF.